Reported below is one TCR beta chain. The specificity of this receptor is unknown. It has no much larger one-base neighbor in the sample; base qualities were not kept. This sample is drawn from a study of shared clonotypes between healthy human individuals (TCRdb year 2020). About the investigation overall: Three men and two women, aged 18 to 49 years, made up the cohort. To increase sequencing depth and limit assay-specific biases, different laboratories used diverse techniques to prepare libraries and sequence TCR repertoires. To estimate repertoire size and how much clonotypes are shared between individuals, the study performed deep sequencing of blood TCR repertoires from 4 to 6 healthy adults. Per donor, leukapheresis produced somewhere between about 0.85 and 8.9 billion PBMCs. For each donor, three plates each were used for CD4 naive and CD4 memory, two plates were used for CD8 naive, and one plate was used for CD8 memory.

V drops 2 bases and J drops 4 bases, leaving 14 bases in between. The germline V gene (reference sequence) provides CDR1 GTSNPN and CDR2 SVGIG. Counted from cysteine to phenylalanine, this CDR3 has 14 amino acids. The DNA shown is the 42-base CDR3, in frame from base 1. Using the deep immunoSEQ assay, TCR CDR3 regions were amplified from genomic DNA by multiplex PCR. For each cell subset, the extracted genomic DNA was distributed evenly across all wells of several immunoSEQ 96-well plates, and each plate served as one replicate. For sorted subsets, roughly 190 ng of genomic DNA, equivalent to some 30,000 T cell genomes, went into each replicate PCR. Purified libraries were quantified with a Qubit 3.0 fluorometer, sized on a Bioanalyzer 2100, and re-quantified with the KAPA Library Quantification kit. Every immunoSEQ 96-well plate was sequenced on a dedicated single-read 150-cycle Illumina NextSeq 550 flow cell. Concerning the study's data processing: Because only junctional sequences without quality scores were contained in the immunoSEQ output, filtering matching that applied to full-length reads could not be performed. Sequences were annotated with PyIR, a Python wrapper for IgBLAST v1.9, and V/J genes and CDR3 were assigned using IMGT germline references. Reads with weak V/J assignments (E-value above 1e-6), missing CDR3, stop codons, out-of-frame junctions, or ambiguous translated residues were removed. V3J clonotypes were defined as sequences sharing the same inferred V gene, J gene, and CDR3 amino acid sequence. The percentage overlap between two repertoires was calculated by dividing the number of shared unique clonotypes by the size of the smaller repertoire. Three approaches were used to assess repertoire richness: RTK rarefaction, the Chao1 estimator, and Recon v2.1 estimates of unobserved clonotypes. Generation probabilities for all TCRbeta clonotypes obtained by the gDNA method from a handful of donors were computed using OLGA. Here the immuneACCESS table is served through TCRdb, limited to in-frame sequences with V and J called. Missing clones are a known gap in these copies; in checked studies unresolved V genes cover under half, and the rest lacks a known reason. Clonal size and the V and J genes are those of that table, whereas D and trimming came from the DNA. A total of about 820,000 clones appear in this sample, around 93% of them only once. Jointly, the top ten make up nearly 25% of the sample.

On the study overall, not on this receptor specifically: The small number of donors limited the genetic and exposure-history diversity represented. Based on pairwise subsampling, the degree of clonotype sharing among donors was expected to be affected by sequencing depth. Rarefaction of sorted-subset datasets indicated incomplete sequencing despite the large sequencing depth. Estimated clonotype richness was generally larger for naive than for memory subsets. Compared with non-shared clonotypes, the clonotypes found in all four sorted-subset donors had higher generation probabilities. Only blood was sampled, and tissue TCR repertoires likely differ from those in blood. About 5% of naive CD4, around 3.5% of naive CD8, 2.3% of memory CD4, and more than 0.35% of memory CD8 clonotypes were shared across a few donors.

CD8 naive samples consisted of CD45RO-negative cells that were positively selected for CCR7, yielding a CD45RA+CCR7+ population without TemRA cells. Healthy HIV-negative adults with no recently reported acute infections or vaccinations were included as donors. All donors were Caucasian adults living in Nashville, Tennessee, USA. After blood collection by leukapheresis, PBMCs were isolated using Ficoll-Histopaque density gradient centrifugation and then cryopreserved in the vapor phase of liquid nitrogen. Purity and quantity of every magnetically sorted T cell population were checked by analytical flow cytometry. Genomic DNA was isolated from each sorted fraction and quantified by UV absorbance on a Nanodrop 2000c.

The origin of this receptor is a man younger than 45 in good health. This sequence uses TRBV30 and TRBJ2-5; no confident D gene assignment can be made. The sample was naive CD8+ T cells sorted from blood. According to the study, the label for this sample's cell subset or site signals: CD45RA+CCR7+. The nucleotide sequence is TGTGCCTGGAGTCCTCCTTTAGGAATAGAGACCCAGTACTTC. Its translation is CAWSPPLGIETQYF.